A selection of T cell receptor beta chains follows, all from one sample in a study of somatic mutations in cytotoxic T cells in rheumatoid arthritis. This table comes from immunoSEQ multiplex PCR, and its TCRdb copy is limited to in-frame clones, with some not included. Of 10,000 to 15,000 clones listed, roughly 69% are singletons. Source material: CD8+ T cells sorted from blood. The receptors originated from a woman aged 40 to 50 in good health. The CDR3 runs from the conserved cysteine through the conserved F or W. The order of the fields is J gene, clone size, V gene, D gene, CDR3 protein, CDR3 DNA. D genes are given only for firm matches. Where a row states a size, it is once, few, many or the class of an expanded clone; other rows omit it.

TRBJ1-1 | - | TRBV19 | - | CASSIRGLGSEAFF | TGTGCCAGTAGTATAAGGGGATTGGGGTCTGAAGCTTTCTTT
TRBJ1-4 | - | TRBV18 | - | CASSPTVTTNEKLFF | TGTGCCAGCTCACCCACAGTGACAACTAATGAAAAACTGTTTTTT
TRBJ2-7 | - | TRBV7-3 | TRBD2 | CASSPGLAPTYEQYF | TGTGCCAGCAGTCCCGGACTAGCGCCTACCTACGAGCAGTACTTC
TRBJ2-3 | - | TRBV11-2 | TRBD2 | CASSSLAGGQTADTQYF | TGTGCCAGCAGCTCTTTAGCGGGAGGTCAAACAGCAGATACGCAGTATTTT
TRBJ2-2 | - | TRBV27 | - | CASSPNTGELFF | TGTGCCAGCAGTCCAAACACCGGGGAGCTGTTTTTT
TRBJ2-1 | - | TRBV18 | TRBD2 | CASSPPLAGGPYNEQFF | TGTGCCAGCTCACCACCCCTTGCGGGGGGCCCCTACAATGAGCAGTTCTTC
TRBJ1-4 | - | TRBV5-8 | - | CASSLRGGGEKLFF | TGTGCCAGCAGCTTGAGAGGGGGAGGTGAAAAACTGTTTTTT
TRBJ1-1 | once | TRBV25-1 | - | CASIPTGGDMNTEAFF | TGTGCCAGCATTCCTACCGGGGGGGATATGAACACTGAAGCTTTCTTT
TRBJ2-5 | once | TRBV19 | - | CASSTLGGGETQYF | TGTGCCAGTAGTACCCTGGGGGGAGGTGAGACCCAGTACTTC
TRBJ1-2 | once | TRBV29-1 | - | CSVFPPGGYGYTF | TGCAGCGTTTTCCCCCCGGGTGGCTATGGCTACACCTTC
TRBJ2-7 | - | TRBV19 | - | CASSTLTGGDYEQYF | TGTGCCAGTAGTACCTTGACAGGCGGGGACTACGAGCAGTACTTC
TRBJ2-3 | - | TRBV9 | - | CASSVEGSGTDTQYF | TGTGCCAGCAGCGTAGAAGGGTCCGGCACAGATACGCAGTATTTT
TRBJ2-7 | - | TRBV18 | TRBD1 | CASSLNAGQGIYEQYF | TGTGCCAGCTCCCTGAATGCGGGACAGGGCATTTACGAGCAGTACTTC
TRBJ2-6 | - | TRBV27 | - | CASSSGANVLTF | TGTGCCAGCAGTTCTGGGGCCAACGTCCTGACTTTC
TRBJ2-5 | medium-sized | TRBV4-1 | - | CASSQEVGGQETQYF | TGCGCCAGCAGCCAAGAGGTTGGGGGGCAGGAGACCCAGTACTTC
TRBJ2-6 | - | TRBV4-1 | TRBD1 | CASSQSTQGARSSGANVLTF | TGCGCCAGCAGCCAATCTACACAGGGGGCTAGGAGTTCTGGGGCCAACGTCCTGACTTTC
TRBJ1-1 | - | TRBV6-5 | - | CASSSGPQGTEAFF | TGTGCCAGCAGTTCAGGCCCGCAAGGGACTGAAGCTTTCTTT
TRBJ2-7 | once | TRBV4-3 | - | CASSQGTVGPYEQYF | TGCGCCAGCAGCCAAGGGACAGTGGGCCCCTACGAGCAGTACTTC
TRBJ2-1 | - | TRBV7-8 | TRBD2 | CASSLGLAGYNEQFF | TGTGCCAGCAGCTTAGGACTAGCGGGCTACAATGAGCAGTTCTTC
TRBJ2-2 | - | TRBV6-5 | TRBD1 | CASSSTGTGELFF | TGTGCCAGCAGTTCGACAGGGACCGGGGAGCTGTTTTTT
TRBJ2-1 | - | TRBV15 | - | CATSRMVQGGVNEQFF | TGTGCCACCAGCAGAATGGTACAGGGCGGCGTCAATGAGCAGTTCTTC
TRBJ2-7 | few | TRBV7-9 | TRBD1 | CASSSPQRDSRYEQYF | TGTGCCAGCAGCTCCCCTCAAAGGGACAGTCGCTACGAGCAGTACTTC
TRBJ1-6 | - | TRBV5-1 | TRBD1 | CASSLMVGTVNSPLHF | TGCGCCAGCAGCTTGATGGTGGGGACAGTTAATTCACCCCTCCACTTT
TRBJ1-2 | - | TRBV5-1 | - | CASSPGRLYGYTF | TGCGCCAGCAGCCCCGGACGGCTCTATGGCTACACCTTC
TRBJ2-5 | - | TRBV27 | - | CASSLMGVETQYF | TGTGCCAGCAGTTTAATGGGTGTAGAGACCCAGTACTTC
TRBJ1-4 | - | TRBV28 | TRBD1 | CASTEQGGSEKLFF | TGTGCCAGCACCGAACAGGGGGGGAGTGAAAAACTGTTTTTT
TRBJ2-7 | few | TRBV7-9 | TRBD1 | CASTRSGQESYEQYF | TGTGCCAGCACCCGATCCGGACAGGAATCCTACGAGCAGTACTTC
TRBJ1-5 | - | TRBV27 | - | CASSYAGGTSQPQHF | TGTGCCAGCAGTTACGCCGGTGGGACATCCCAGCCCCAGCATTTT
TRBJ1-6 | - | TRBV18 | TRBD1 | CASSPTSNAGTGSYNSPLHF | TGTGCCAGCTCACCAACATCGAACGCCGGGACAGGGTCCTATAATTCACCCCTCCACTTT
TRBJ2-5 | few | TRBV10-3 | TRBD1 | CAISQTGEYQETQYF | TGTGCCATCAGTCAGACAGGGGAGTACCAAGAGACCCAGTACTTC
TRBJ2-2 | - | TRBV5-1 | TRBD1 | CASSSGQGSNTGELFF | TGCGCCAGCAGCTCGGGACAGGGATCGAACACCGGGGAGCTGTTTTTT
TRBJ2-7 | - | TRBV11-3 | TRBD2 | CASSSRSGRGYEQYF | TGTGCCAGCAGCTCCCGTTCCGGGAGGGGGTACGAGCAGTACTTC
TRBJ1-1 | few | TRBV29-1 | - | CSVVVALNTEAFF | TGCAGCGTTGTAGTGGCGTTGAACACTGAAGCTTTCTTT
TRBJ2-1 | - | TRBV5-4 | - | CASSFTGHWNEQFF | TGTGCCAGCAGCTTCACGGGGCATTGGAATGAGCAGTTCTTC
TRBJ1-1 | - | TRBV27 | - | CASSPAGNTEAFF | TGTGCCAGCAGCCCCGCGGGGAACACTGAAGCTTTCTTT
TRBJ1-5 | - | TRBV12-5 | - | CASGLDGNQPQHF | TGTGCTAGTGGTTTGGACGGCAATCAGCCCCAGCATTTT
TRBJ1-5 | - | TRBV19 | - | CASSILTVSNQPQHF | TGTGCCAGTAGTATTCTAACAGTTAGCAATCAGCCCCAGCATTTT
TRBJ1-1 | - | TRBV6-1 | - | CASSERENTEAFF | TGTGCCAGCAGTGAACGGGAGAACACTGAAGCTTTCTTT
TRBJ1-5 | - | TRBV9 | - | CASSAGQGNQPQHF | TGTGCCAGCAGCGCTGGGCAGGGGAATCAGCCCCAGCATTTT
TRBJ2-3 | - | TRBV4-2 | - | CASSQDFGTDTQYF | TGTGCCAGCAGCCAAGATTTTGGCACAGATACGCAGTATTTT
TRBJ1-1 | - | TRBV4-3 | - | CASSQDKGVRAEAFF | TGCGCCAGCAGCCAAGATAAGGGGGTAAGGGCTGAAGCTTTCTTT
TRBJ1-1 | - | TRBV6-6 | - | CASSYGGGRTEAFF | TGTGCCAGCAGCTACGGAGGGGGAAGGACTGAAGCTTTCTTT
TRBJ1-2 | - | TRBV27 | - | CATSPGMYYTF | TGTGCCACCTCGCCCGGGATGTACTACACCTTC
TRBJ2-1 | - | TRBV5-6 | - | CASSLIWDKSTYNEQFF | TGTGCCAGCAGCTTGATTTGGGACAAGTCTACGTACAATGAGCAGTTCTTC
TRBJ2-3 | - | TRBV4-3 | TRBD1 | CASSPDRDLSDTQYF | TGCGCCAGCAGCCCCGACAGGGACCTATCGGATACGCAGTATTTT
TRBJ2-1 | - | TRBV7-9 | - | CASSLSRDPLWGDEQFF | TGTGCCAGCAGCTTAAGTCGGGACCCACTTTGGGGCGATGAGCAGTTCTTC
TRBJ1-2 | - | TRBV2 | TRBD1 | CASSEGQGGYGYTF | TGTGCCAGCAGTGAGGGACAGGGTGGCTATGGCTACACCTTC
TRBJ1-4 | - | TRBV2 | TRBD1 | CASSEAGQGATNEKLFF | TGTGCCAGCAGTGAAGCTGGGCAGGGGGCAACTAATGAAAAACTGTTTTTT
TRBJ1-2 | - | TRBV7-2 | - | CASSPPIDSPNYGYTF | TGTGCCAGCAGCCCCCCCATAGACAGTCCTAACTATGGCTACACCTTC
TRBJ1-1 | - | TRBV6-6 | - | CASSSWDSLGTEAFF | TGTGCCAGCAGTTCGTGGGACTCCTTGGGCACTGAAGCTTTCTTT
TRBJ1-1 | - | TRBV6-5 | - | CASSNYRDLNTEAFF | TGTGCCAGCAGCAACTACAGGGACCTGAACACTGAAGCTTTCTTT
TRBJ1-2 | - | TRBV7-8 | TRBD1 | CASSTGTGGNYGYTF | TGTGCCAGCAGTACCGGGACAGGGGGTAACTATGGCTACACCTTC
TRBJ2-7 | - | TRBV7-9 | - | CASSLGGDEQYF | TGTGCCAGCAGCCTCGGGGGAGACGAGCAGTACTTC
TRBJ1-2 | - | TRBV6-5 | - | CASSYRAENYGYTF | TGTGCCAGCAGTTACCGGGCGGAGAACTATGGCTACACCTTC